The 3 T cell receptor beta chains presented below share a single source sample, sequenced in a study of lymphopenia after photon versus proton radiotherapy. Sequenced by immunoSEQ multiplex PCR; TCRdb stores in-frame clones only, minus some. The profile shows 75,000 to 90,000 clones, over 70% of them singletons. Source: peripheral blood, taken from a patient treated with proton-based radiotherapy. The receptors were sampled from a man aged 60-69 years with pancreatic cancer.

The CDR3 coding sequence is TGTGCCAGCCGACTGAACGATAACTATGGCTACACCTTC. Translation gives CASRLNDNYGYTF. The gene calls are TRBV6-1 and TRBJ1-2; no clear D gene. Germline CDR1 MNHNS, CDR2 SASEGT. The V end lost 8 bases, the J end lost 1 base, and 11 bases lay between the germline ends. This CDR3 comprises 13 residues.

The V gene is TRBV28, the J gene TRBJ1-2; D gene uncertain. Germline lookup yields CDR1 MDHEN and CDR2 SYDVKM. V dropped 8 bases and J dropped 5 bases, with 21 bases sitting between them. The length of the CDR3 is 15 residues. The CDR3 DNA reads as TGTGCCAGCCACCGAAGCGGACCTAGAGGTTATGGCTACACCTTC. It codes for CASHRSGPRGYGYTF.

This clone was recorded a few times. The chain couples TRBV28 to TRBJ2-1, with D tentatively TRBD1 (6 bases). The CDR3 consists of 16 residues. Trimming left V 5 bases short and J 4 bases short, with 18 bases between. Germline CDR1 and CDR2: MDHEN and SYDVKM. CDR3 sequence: CASSKSTGTLYNEQFF. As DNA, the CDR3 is TGTGCCAGCAGTAAATCGACCGGGACACTTTACAATGAGCAGTTCTTC.